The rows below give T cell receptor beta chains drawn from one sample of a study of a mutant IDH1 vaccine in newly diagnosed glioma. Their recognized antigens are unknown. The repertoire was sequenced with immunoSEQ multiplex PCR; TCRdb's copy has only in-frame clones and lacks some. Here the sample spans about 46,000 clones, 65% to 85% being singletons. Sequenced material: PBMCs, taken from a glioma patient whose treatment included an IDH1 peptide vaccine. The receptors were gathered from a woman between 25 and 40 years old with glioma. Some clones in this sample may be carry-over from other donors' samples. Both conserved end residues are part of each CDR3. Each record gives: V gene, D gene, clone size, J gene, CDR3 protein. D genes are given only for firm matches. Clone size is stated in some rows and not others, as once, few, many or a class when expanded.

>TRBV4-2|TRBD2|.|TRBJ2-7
CASSQGLAGSYEQYF
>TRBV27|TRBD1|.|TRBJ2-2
CASSLSKGAEDGELFF
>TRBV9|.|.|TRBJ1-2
CASQPGVEVTF
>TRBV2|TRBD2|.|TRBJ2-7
CASSDPTSGNEQYF
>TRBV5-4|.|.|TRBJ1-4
CASSFEGAKLFF
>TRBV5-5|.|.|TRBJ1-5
CASSLGPGDKPQHF
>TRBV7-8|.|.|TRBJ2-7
CASSGVKSSYEQYF
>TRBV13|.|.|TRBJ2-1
CASSLGQGYYNEQFF
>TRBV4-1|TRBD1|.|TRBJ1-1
CASSQVAGGVDTEAFF
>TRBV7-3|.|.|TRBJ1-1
CASSFGLMNTEAFF
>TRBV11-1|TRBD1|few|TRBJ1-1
CASRLRGQGIAEAFF
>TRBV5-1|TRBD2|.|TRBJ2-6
CASSLVWLDVGGSSTGANVLTF
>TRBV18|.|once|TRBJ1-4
CASSPALDEKLFF
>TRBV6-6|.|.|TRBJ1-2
CASSYYDGYTF
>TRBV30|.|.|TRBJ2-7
CAWSVDTYEQYF
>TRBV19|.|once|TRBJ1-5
CASSINRGEPQHF
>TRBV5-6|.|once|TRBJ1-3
CASSLGRTLSGNTIYF
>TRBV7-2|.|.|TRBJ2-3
CASSWSASGTDTQYF
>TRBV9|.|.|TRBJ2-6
CASSPSGGTAPGGANVLTF
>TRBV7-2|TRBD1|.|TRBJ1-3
CASSFWTGRSGNTIYF
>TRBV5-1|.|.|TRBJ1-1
CASSLGGADAFF
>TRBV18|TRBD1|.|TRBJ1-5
CASSLGMTGTSNQPQHF
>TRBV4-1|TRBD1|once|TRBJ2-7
CASSPLPTGDPREQYF
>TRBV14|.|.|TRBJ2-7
CASKPPGGAPYEQYF
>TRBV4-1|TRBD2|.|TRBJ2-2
CASSQSGTSAGELFF
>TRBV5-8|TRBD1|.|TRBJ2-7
CASTLTGAVFSSYEQYF
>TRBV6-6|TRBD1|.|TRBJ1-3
CASSGQELYGNTIYF
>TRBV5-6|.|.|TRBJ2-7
CASSLLRGSDYEQYF
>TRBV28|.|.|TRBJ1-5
CASSPPWQGGGQPQHF
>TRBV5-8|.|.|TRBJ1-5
CASSSGDQPQHF
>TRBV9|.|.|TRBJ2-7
CASSVEGSGSYEQYF